This T cell receptor (beta chain) comes out of a study of human T cells and chemical hapten exposure. Turning to the study itself: Among samples, TCR yields varied mainly because of small differences in pooled library volume. Study-level results: The number of TCRs above 1 in 1000 frequency did not change after DPC sensitization.

Germline loops: CDR1 DFQATT, CDR2 SNEGSKA (reference sequence). The V end lost 4 bases, the J end lost 3 bases, and 15 bases lay between the germline ends. This CDR3 has 14 residues. In TCRdb, the RACE reads were re-called with MiXCR into one record per CDR3 protein. The data contain approximately 33,000 distinct CDR3 sequences, 7.4% of them seen just once; the ten biggest clones take up almost 10%. This clonotype was picked up many times. Antigen: not known. This sample's time point: healthy volunteer bleed at 2 weeks. It was from unfractionated whole blood that total RNA was extracted. The sequenced sample was whole blood. The receptor was derived from a human donor in good health. Some clones in this sample may be carry-over from other donors' samples. The rearrangement uses TRBV20-1 and TRBJ1-1, with D possibly being TRBD1 (5 bases). The CDR3: CSATQPGTYTEAFF. The CDR3 nucleotides read TGCAGTGCTACGCAACCGGGGACGTACACTGAAGCTTTCTTT.